This TCR beta chain was observed in a study of beta chain features in type 1 diabetes (dated by TCRdb to 2017 to 2018). General notes on the study: Patients and healthy donors did not differ in mean age, gender distribution, total cell number or subset yield. A total of around 110,000,000 sorted cells were examined across all samples, and RNA yield correlated strongly with the number of cells per subset. In the study, recently diagnosed type 1 diabetes patients and matched healthy donors were compared on the TCRB repertoires of their sorted circulating CD4+ T cell subsets. Regulatory and stem cell-like memory subsets were isolated from only 8 patients and roughly 8 healthy donors, whereas naive and central memory subsets came from all 28 donors. Results and caveats for the whole study, not just this receptor: At VDJ recombination sites, patients with type 1 diabetes made fewer insertions and deleted more nucleotides, a pattern implying thymic rearrangement abnormalities. In all four CD4+ subsets, TCRB CDR3 length was moderately but significantly shorter in type 1 diabetes patients. Because cDNA was sequenced instead of genomic DNA, highly expressing activated cells could be over-represented, though the groups showed no difference in activation or CD3 levels. HLA sub-analyses involved small numbers of individuals, so any influence of HLA type on TCRB rearrangement remained unresolved. Shorter templates might have been favored by PCR, but patient and control samples were amplified and corrected together, so both groups would have been affected equally by any skew. Naive, central memory and regulatory TCRB repertoires appeared to be more similar among patients than among healthy donors.

The High Capacity cDNA Reverse Transcription Kit was used to reverse transcribe all of the isolated RNA, meaning that expressed TCRB transcripts were what got sequenced. Deep immunoSEQ sequencing was applied to naive, central memory and regulatory T cell samples, giving an average of about 3.4 million total reads per sample. Sorted cells were lysed in RLT buffer and RNA was extracted with DNase-treated RNeasy Micro or Mini kits, depending on cell number. Each cell subset was processed on its own to prevent cross-contamination, while patient and healthy donor samples were processed together. The immunoSEQ multiplex PCR was used to amplify TCRB sequences from cDNA, yielding 87-bp fragments that span the CDR3 region. Amplicons were sequenced on the Illumina HiSeq platform. The original pipeline was this. PCR bias was corrected computationally using synthetic template baselines, and reads within Hamming distance 2 were collapsed, with unmergeable singletons discarded. By aligning reads against IMGT, V, D and J genes, CDR3 length, and insertions or deletions at six rearrangement sites were assigned. Within each subset, clonotype counts were normalized to sorted cell number, and only after that were true diversity and Gini coefficients computed with the tcR R package. The overlap coefficient, calculated on TCRB nucleotide sequences, was used to measure repertoire sharing. Out-of-frame TCRB sequences from naive cells were analyzed to stand in for the pre-selection repertoire. TCRdb obtained this table from immuneACCESS and retained in-frame rearrangements with V and J assigned. These tables miss some clones; where compared with another copy, unresolved V genes account for less than half of the shortfall, and the remainder is unexplained. The V and J calls and clone size come from that table; D and trimming were worked out from the DNA. The sample table lists hundreds of thousands of clones, roughly 16% of them with a count of one. More than 0.08% of the sample belongs to the ten largest clones.

Each donor gave one peripheral blood draw, averaging around 120 mL, which was collected into heparinised tubes. A BD FACSAria II was used to sort naive, central memory, regulatory and stem cell-like memory CD4+ T cells with a panel that included CD45RO, CCR7, CD25, CD127, CD95 and CD27. All sorted populations exceeded 95% purity. PBMCs were isolated immediately by Lymphoprep density gradient centrifugation and stained directly without culture. So that batch effects would be minimized, each experiment stained and sorted samples in pairs, pairing one healthy donor with one patient. This clone was seen more than once but under ten times. Its cognate antigen has yet to be identified. Per-base quality was not reported, and no clone a single base away is much larger than it. At the junction V is shortened by 4 bases and J by 4 bases, with 17 bases in between. CDR1 and CDR2 (MNHEY, SVGAGI) derive from the germline V gene. Including cysteine and phenylalanine, the CDR3 has 15 amino acids. Left in the record is the CDR3 DNA by itself, 45 bases read in frame from the first base.

The TCR was taken from a man younger than 35 in good health. Sample: naive CD4+ T cells from blood. In the paper's terms, the cell subset or site label means: true naive CD4+ T cells. In this chain, TRBV6-5 is recombined with TRBJ2-7; TRBD1 might be the D gene, on 5 matching bases. The base sequence is TGTGCCAGCAGTTTGGGGCAAATCCTCATTTACGAGCAGTACTTC. Protein translation: CASSLGQILIYEQYF.